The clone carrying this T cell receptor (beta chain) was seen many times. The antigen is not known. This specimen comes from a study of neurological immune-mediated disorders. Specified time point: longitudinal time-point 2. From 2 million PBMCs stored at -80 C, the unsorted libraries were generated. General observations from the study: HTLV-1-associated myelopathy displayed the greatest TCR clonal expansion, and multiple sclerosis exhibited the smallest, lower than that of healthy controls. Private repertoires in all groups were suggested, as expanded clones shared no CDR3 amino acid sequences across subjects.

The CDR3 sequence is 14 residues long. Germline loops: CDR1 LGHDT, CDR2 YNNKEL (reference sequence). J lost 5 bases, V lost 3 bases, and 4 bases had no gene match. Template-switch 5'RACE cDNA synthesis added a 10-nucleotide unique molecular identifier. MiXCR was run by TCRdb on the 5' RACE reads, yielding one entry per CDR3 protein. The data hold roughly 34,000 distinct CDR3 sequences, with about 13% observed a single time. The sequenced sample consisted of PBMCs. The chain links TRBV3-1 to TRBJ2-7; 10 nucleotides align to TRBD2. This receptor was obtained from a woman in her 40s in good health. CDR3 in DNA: TGTGCCAGCAGCCAGCTAGCGGGAGAAAACGAGCAGTACTTC. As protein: CASSQLAGENEQYF.